The next 30 T cell receptor beta chains were all read from a single sample in a study of blood T cell repertoires in COVID-19 (TCRdb year 2020). Library generation was performed with the immunoSEQ multiplex PCR assay. Entries here come from immuneACCESS through TCRdb and include only in-frame sequences with V and J called. Some clones fail to appear in such tables; in the studies checked, an unresolved V gene covers under half of the shortfall, and the cause of the remainder is unknown. The sample has under 200,000 clones on record, less than 90% of them singletons. The top ten constitute around 2.9% of the sample. Sequencing input: PBMCs or T cells enriched from blood (not recorded which). The receptors shown here come from a woman aged 30 to 39 who had been exposed to COVID-19.

V is TRBV6-2 or TRBV6-3 and J is TRBJ1-5, with D unclear. The CDR3 extends over 15 amino acids. V gave up 5 bases and J gave up 2 bases, with 13 bases separating them. Germline V gene data show CDR1 as MNHEY and CDR2 as SVGEGT. The chain's CDR3 is CASSTPGSGNQPQHF. The CDR3 DNA follows: TGTGCCAGCAGTACACCGGGGAGCGGCAATCAGCCCCAGCATTTT.

The chain joins TRBV18 to TRBJ1-2; TRBD1 might be the D (5 bases). The CDR3 consists of 14 residues. V shed 6 bases and J shed 3 bases, with 14 bases lying between them. Germline assignment: CDR1 KGHSH and CDR2 LQKENI. The CDR3 DNA reads TGTGCCAGCTCGGATAGACAGTCGGACTATGGCTACACCTTC. Translated: CASSDRQSDYGYTF.

The chain uses TRBV7-8 and TRBJ1-5, with D perhaps matching TRBD1 (6 bases). Germline V gives CDR1 SGHVS, CDR2 FQNEAQ. This CDR3 region has 16 residues. V lost 5 bases and J 0 bases, leaving 14 bases between the germline ends. CDR3 residues: CASSLQGKVSNQPQHF. DNA of the CDR3: TGTGCCAGCAGCCTACAGGGTAAAGTTAGCAATCAGCCCCAGCATTTT.

This chain joins TRBV2 and TRBJ2-7; a weak D match, TRBD1 (5 bases). The CDR3 totals 13 residues. From germline, CDR1 is SNHLY and CDR2 FYNNEI. V shed 5 bases and J shed 3 bases, with 11 bases lying between them. CDR3 nucleotide sequence: TGTGCCAGCAGTCTTCAGGGTGGCTACGAGCAGTACTTC. Its translation is CASSLQGGYEQYF.

The chain combines TRBV18 with TRBJ1-5, with unresolved D. The CDR3 totals 17 residues. CDR1 and CDR2 (germline): KGHSH, LQKENI. The V gene lost 4 bases and the J gene lost 1 base, with 17 bases spanning the gap. CDR3 nucleotides: TGTGCCAGCTCACACGCCAGGAGGTCAGCGAGCAATCAGCCCCAGCATTTT. This gives the protein CASSHARRSASNQPQHF.

The rearrangement uses TRBV3-1 (or the pseudogene TRBV3-2) and TRBJ2-6; TRBD1 agrees at 7 bases. Germline CDR1 and CDR2: LGHDT and YNNKEL (reference sequence). The CDR3 has 18 amino acids. V was pared by 10 bases and J by 1 base, with 16 bases of the junction left unmatched. The CDR3 DNA reads as TGTGCCAAGGGGGCCCGACGGACGGATGCGTCTGGGGCCAACGTCCTGACTTTC. It codes for CAKGARRTDASGANVLTF.

The V and J genes are TRBV6-5 and TRBJ1-1; the D gene is possibly TRBD1 (5 bases). Per the germline V gene, CDR1 is MNHEY and CDR2 is SVGAGI. The V end lost 8 bases, the J end lost 3 bases, and 10 bases lay between the germline ends. The length of the CDR3 is 12 residues. DNA for the CDR3: TGTGCCAGCGGGTGGGGGGACACTGAAGCTTTCTTT. This codes for CASGWGDTEAFF.

The chain links TRBV12-3 or TRBV12-4 to TRBJ1-3; TRBD1 is a possible D gene (5 bases). Between the trimmed V and J ends, which lost 7 bases and 8 bases, there was a span of 15 bases. This CDR3 contains 13 residues. CDR3 loop: CASIRLGGDTIYF. The CDR3 DNA reads as TGTGCCAGCATCCGCTTGGGAGGGGACACCATATATTTT.

CDR3 DNA: TGTGCCAGCAGCCGCCGGCCCCGGGGTGAAAAACTGTTTTTT. Residues: CASSRRPRGEKLFF. The genes are TRBV3-1 (or the pseudogene TRBV3-2) and TRBJ1-4; unclear D gene. V dropped 4 bases and J dropped 7 bases, with 13 bases sitting between them. The CDR3 covers 14 residues. Looked up from germline, CDR1 is LGHDT and CDR2 is YNNKEL (reference sequence).

The chain has TRBV18 and TRBJ2-1, with 10 bases lining up with TRBD1. J lost 9 bases, V lost 3 bases, and 8 bases had no gene match. The CDR3 runs 15 residues. CDR1 is KGHSH and CDR2 is LQKENI in the germline V gene. The CDR3 region is CASSPQDRGAAEQFF. The CDR3 DNA reads TGTGCCAGCTCACCCCAGGACAGGGGGGCCGCTGAGCAGTTCTTC.

This chain uses TRBV6-4 with TRBJ1-4, with unresolved D. Germline CDR1 and CDR2: MRHNA and SNTAGT. This CDR3 contains 14 residues. V lost 6 bases, J lost 4 bases, and 12 bases lay in between. CDR3 coding DNA: TGTGCCAGCAGACCCGGGGAGTTTAATGAAAAACTGTTTTTT. This codes for CASRPGEFNEKLFF.

The table lists this clone with a few counts. This chain connects TRBV2 to TRBJ2-7; 8 positions match TRBD1. The CDR3 is made up of 14 amino acids. Germline lookup yields CDR1 SNHLY and CDR2 FYNNEI. V was pared by 6 bases and J by 6 bases, with 10 bases of the junction left unmatched. The CDR3 DNA reads as TGTGCCAGCAGGGACAGGGACCCTCTTAGCGAGCAGTACTTC. Translating gives CASRDRDPLSEQYF.

V gene TRBV23-1 combines with J gene TRBJ1-5; D is uncertain. TRBV23-1 is classed as an ORF, of uncertain function. V was cut by 8 bases and J by 8 bases, with 10 bases left in between. The CDR3 loop spans 11 amino acids. CDR3 sequence (DNA): TGCGCCAGCCCTTCGGTGGAGCCCCAGCATTTT. Amino acid sequence: CASPSVEPQHF.

V usage is TRBV5-6 and J usage is TRBJ1-4, with D possibly TRBD1 on 5 matching bases. The CDR3 is 16 amino acids. V shed 3 bases and J shed 7 bases, with 19 bases lying between them. Germline loops: CDR1 SGHDT, CDR2 YYEEEE. The CDR3 nucleotides are TGTGCCAGCAGCTCCGGGTTCGGGGGAGGGAGTGAAAAACTGTTTTTT. Amino acids: CASSSGFGGGSEKLFF. The full variable domain, completed using reference TRBV5-6 and TRBJ1-4, is DAGVTQSPTHLIKTRGQQVTLRCSPKSGHDTVSWYQQALGQGPQFIFQYYEEEERQRGNFPDRFSGHQFPNYSSELNVNALLLGDSALYLCASSSGFGGGSEKLFFGSGTQLSVL.

The chain links TRBV7-2 to TRBJ2-7, with D possibly matching TRBD2 (6 bases). The CDR3 covers 14 residues. Germline loops: CDR1 SGHTA, CDR2 FQGNSA. The V gene lost 5 bases and the J gene lost 3 bases, with 14 bases spanning the gap. The CDR3 DNA reads TGTGCCAGCAGCCGTATGGTGGGGGGCTACGAGCAGTACTTC. This gives the protein CASSRMVGGYEQYF.

The CDR3 DNA is TGCGCCAGCAGCCCAGGACAGGTCCCGAACTATGGCTACACCTTC. This codes for CASSPGQVPNYGYTF. This chain uses TRBV4-1 with TRBJ1-2, with 7 bases lining up with TRBD1. Germline V CDR1 and CDR2: MGHRA, YSYEKL. Germline trimming cut 4 bases from V and 2 bases from J; bases unmatched to any gene: 7. There are 15 residues in the CDR3.

This chain connects TRBV19 to TRBJ1-5; D unresolved. The CDR3 covers 15 residues. Trimming took 3 bases from V and 2 from J, leaving 11 bases between them. The germline gives CDR1 LNHDA, CDR2 SQIVND (reference sequence). The CDR3 spells CASSISPVGNQPQHF. CDR3 nucleotides: TGTGCCAGTAGTATTAGCCCGGTGGGCAATCAGCCCCAGCATTTT.

The gene calls are TRBV25-1 and TRBJ1-1, with D perhaps matching TRBD1 (5 bases). CDR1 MGHDK and CDR2 SYGVNS come from the germline V gene. The V gene lost 6 bases and the J gene lost 1 base, with 15 bases spanning the gap. The CDR3 is 15 residues long. CDR3 amino acids: CASRIGATGNTEAFF. The DNA for the CDR3 is TGTGCCAGCAGGATAGGGGCTACTGGGAACACTGAAGCTTTCTTT.

This clone was counted a few times. The chain recombines TRBV6-6 with TRBJ2-2; D might be TRBD1 (5 bases). Trimming removed 5 bases from V and 2 bases from J, with 18 bases in between. From germline, CDR1 is MNHNY and CDR2 SVGAGI (reference sequence). CDR3 length: 17 residues. The CDR3 here is CASSPRMRQGNTGELFF. The CDR3 DNA sequence: TGTGCCAGCAGTCCCCGGATGAGGCAGGGTAACACCGGGGAGCTGTTTTTT.

The V call is TRBV5-1, the J call TRBJ1-1, with D unresolved. The CDR3 covers 13 residues. Germline V gene lookup returns CDR1 SGHRS and CDR2 YFSETQ. The ends were cut back, 6 bases at V and 9 bases at J, with 18 bases in the middle. CDR3 nucleotides: TGCGCCAGCACTCTTCGGGAAGGAAGAAAAGCTTTCTTT. It specifies CASTLREGRKAFF.

The chain links TRBV7-9 to TRBJ2-3; D possibly corresponds to TRBD1 (6 bases). The CDR3 consists of 16 residues. V was shortened by 4 bases and J by 2 bases, with 16 bases between the two germline ends. CDR1 and CDR2 (germline): SEHNR, FQNEAQ (reference sequence). For the CDR3, the DNA is TGTGCCAGCAGCTCACACGGGACACCTCTCACAGATACGCAGTATTTT. Protein: CASSSHGTPLTDTQYF.

The chain carries TRBV7-2 and TRBJ1-6, with TRBD1 as a possible D gene (6 bases). V dropped 9 bases and J dropped 9 bases, with 15 bases sitting between them. Per the germline V gene, CDR1 is SGHTA and CDR2 is FQGNSA. CDR3 length: 13 residues. The CDR3 region has the DNA TGTGCCAGACGAGAGGGGGTAGGTTCACCCCTCCACTTT. This translates into CARREGVGSPLHF.

This chain connects TRBV7-9 to TRBJ1-3; no clear D. This CDR3 comprises 16 residues. V lost 6 bases and J lost 2, with 17 bases in between. Germline V gives CDR1 SEHNR, CDR2 FQNEAQ (reference sequence). CDR3 nucleotides: TGTGCCAGCAGTCGTCTACAAGCTGCGGCTGGAAACACCATATATTTT. Its translation is CASSRLQAAAGNTIYF.

The chain employs TRBV19 and TRBJ2-7, with 7 bases identical to TRBD1. This CDR3 contains 14 residues. Trimming took 5 bases from V and 2 from J; bases not matched to a gene: 6. Per the germline V gene, CDR1 is LNHDA and CDR2 is SQIVND (reference sequence). CDR3 in amino acids: CASSPGTAPYEQYF. The CDR3 bases are TGTGCCAGTAGTCCCGGGACAGCCCCCTACGAGCAGTACTTC.

This clone has just a few counts. This chain links TRBV4-3 with TRBJ1-6, with D possibly TRBD1 on 6 matching bases. CDR3 length equals 15 residues. Trimming stripped 6 bases from V and 10 bases from J, with 19 bases between. Germline V gene data show CDR1 as LGHNA and CDR2 as YSLEER. In DNA, the CDR3 is TGCGCCAGCAGATCTATTCCAGGGGAAAGATCACCCCTCCACTTT. It encodes CASRSIPGERSPLHF.

The rearrangement uses TRBV19 and TRBJ1-4, with 11 bases that match TRBD1. Germline assignment: CDR1 LNHDA and CDR2 SQIVND (reference sequence). J gave up 0 bases and V 0 bases, and 6 bases lay outside the gene matches. CDR3 length equals 19 residues. The CDR3 region has the DNA TGTGCCAGTAGTATAGATTTCGGGACAGGGGGACCAACTAATGAAAAACTGTTTTTT. It is translated as CASSIDFGTGGPTNEKLFF.

The gene calls are TRBV7-9 and TRBJ1-2; a possible D gene is TRBD1 (5 bases). CDR1 and CDR2 (germline): SEHNR, FQNEAQ (reference sequence). V was cut by 2 bases and J by 0 bases, with 10 bases left in between. The CDR3 length is 15 residues. In nucleotides, the CDR3 is TGTGCCAGCAGCTTACTGTCAGGGCCTAACTATGGCTACACCTTC. Its protein is CASSLLSGPNYGYTF.

V usage is TRBV9 and J usage is TRBJ2-1; 10 positions agree with TRBD1. Germline V CDR1 and CDR2: SGDLS, YYNGEE. With 3 bases clipped from V and 7 bases from J, the junction kept 10 bases outside the gene matches. This CDR3 comprises 16 residues. The CDR3 region has the DNA TGTGCCAGCAGCGCCCCGGGACAGGGGATAGGGAATGAGCAGTTCTTC. The encoded protein is CASSAPGQGIGNEQFF.

Regarding this clone: The sample carries other DNA sequences with the same CDR3. This chain joins TRBV3-1 (or the pseudogene TRBV3-2) and TRBJ1-1, with D perhaps TRBD1 (6 bases). Per germline, CDR1 LGHDT and CDR2 YNNKEL (reference sequence). V was cut by 1 base and J by 8 bases, with 14 bases left in between. This CDR3 has 14 amino acids. The CDR3 nucleotides read TGTGCCAGCAGCCAAGGTGGGGGGGCTACAGAAGCTTTCTTT. This sequence encodes CASSQGGGATEAFF.

This clone was recorded a few times. The chain's CDR3 is CASRSGGSGNTIYF. The CDR3 DNA reads TGTGCCAGCAGGTCAGGGGGCTCTGGAAACACCATATATTTT. This rearrangement joins TRBV27 to TRBJ1-3; 7 nucleotides align to TRBD1. CDR1 MNHEY and CDR2 SMNVEV come from the germline V gene (reference sequence). With 6 bases clipped from V and 0 bases from J, the junction kept 2 bases outside the gene matches. CDR3 length equals 14 residues.